This TCR beta chain stems from a study of blood T cell repertoires in COVID-19. The wider study: T cells, B-cell-depleted T cells, or PBMCs provided the cDNA or gDNA that served as material.

The germline V gene encodes CDR1 SQVTM and CDR2 ANQGSEA. V lost 4 bases, J lost 9 bases, and 10 bases lay in between. This CDR3 region has 12 residues. As originally analysed: Counts of nucleated cells, estimated from reference gene primer amplification, were obtained. The table came from immunoSEQ multiplex PCR; TCRdb's copy has only in-frame clones and leaves some out. V, J and clone size were drawn from that table, and D and trimming were deduced from the DNA. Found here are about 150,000 clones, over 75% of them singletons; the top ten hold around 14%. The source is a woman aged 40 to 49 with acute or convalescent COVID-19. The sequenced material came from peripheral blood. The chain carries TRBV29-1 and TRBJ1-6; D ambiguous. The CDR3 region is CSVGEGSSPLHF. The DNA for the CDR3 is TGCAGCGTTGGTGAGGGATCTTCACCCCTCCACTTT.